This is a list of T cell receptor beta chains from one sample in a study of OX40 agonist ivuxolimab in advanced cancers. Data came from immunoSEQ multiplex PCR; TCRdb stores just in-frame clones and leaves some out. The table records some 64,000 clones, approximately 90% of them present only once. This specimen was CD4+ or CD8+ T cells sorted from blood, taken in a trial of the OX40 agonist ivuxolimab. The receptors were sampled from an adult with an advanced solid tumor such as melanoma, head and neck, liver or kidney cancer. Both conserved end residues are part of each CDR3. A D gene is named only where the DNA matches it firmly. Expanded clones are given a class, and other clones once, few, many or no size at all.

D,size,J,V,DNA,CDR3
-,-,TRBJ2-1,TRBV4-1,TGCGCCAGCAGCCACGCCCCAGGGCAGCTCCCGTGGTTCTTC,CASSHAPGQLPWFF
TRBD1,-,TRBJ2-1,TRBV4-1,TGCGCCAGCAGCCAGTGGGGCCGGGACAGGGGTTCCAATGAGCAGTTCTTC,CASSQWGRDRGSNEQFF
-,once,TRBJ2-6,TRBV4-2,TGTGCCAGCAGCCAATTACAGGCAGGGAGTTCATCTGGGGCCAACGTCCTGACTTTC,CASSQLQAGSSSGANVLTF
-,-,TRBJ1-4,TRBV30,TGTGCCTGGACTCCGGGCACTTGGACTAATGAAAAACTGTTTTTT,CAWTPGTWTNEKLFF
-,-,TRBJ2-6,TRBV9,TGTGCCAGCAGCGTAAGTGGGGCCAACGTCCTGACTTTC,CASSVSGANVLTF
-,-,TRBJ1-1,TRBV13,TGTGCCAGCAACCCTTTTGTTAACACTGAAGCTTTCTTT,CASNPFVNTEAFF
TRBD1,-,TRBJ2-5,TRBV29-1,TGCAGCGTTGGTTTCCAGGGGGCGCCTCAAGAGACCCAGTACTTC,CSVGFQGAPQETQYF
TRBD1,-,TRBJ1-6,TRBV7-2,TGTGCCAGCAGCTTGGACAGGGTTGGACGGTCACCCCTCCACTTT,CASSLDRVGRSPLHF
-,-,TRBJ1-4,TRBV6-1,TGTGCCAGCAGCCTCTCCGGGACTATAACGGGACTGTTTTTT,CASSLSGTITGLFF
-,-,TRBJ2-4,TRBV11-2,TGTGCCAGCAGCTTAGATTCGATCATTCAGTACTTC,CASSLDSIIQYF
-,-,TRBJ1-5,TRBV16,TGTGCCAGCAGCCTAAGGTGGTCAGATCAGCCCCAGCATTTT,CASSLRWSDQPQHF
-,-,TRBJ1-1,TRBV19,TGTGCCAGTAGTATTTCCGGGGCGATCACTGAAGCTTTCTTT,CASSISGAITEAFF
-,-,TRBJ2-7,TRBV13,TGTGCCAGCAGCACTACAGTAGACTACGAGCAGTACTTC,CASSTTVDYEQYF
-,-,TRBJ2-7,TRBV27,TGTGCCAGCAGTTTAGTTGCAACCTACGAGCAGTACTTC,CASSLVATYEQYF
-,-,TRBJ2-1,TRBV4-3,TGCGCCAGCAGCCCCCCGCTTGGGGCGGAAAGCTCCTACAATGAGCAGTTCTTC,CASSPPLGAESSYNEQFF
-,-,TRBJ2-1,TRBV6-5,TGTGCCAGCAGTTACTCAGAAGGCAATGAGCAGTTCTTC,CASSYSEGNEQFF
-,-,TRBJ2-2,TRBV28,TGTGCCAGCAGTTTGACGGGCAGGATAAACACCGGGGAGCTGTTTTTT,CASSLTGRINTGELFF
TRBD2,-,TRBJ2-3,TRBV28,TGTGCCAGCAGTGGACTAGCGGGGGCAGATACGCAGTATTTT,CASSGLAGADTQYF
-,-,TRBJ2-1,TRBV6-1,TGTGCCAGCAGTGTCGATTGGCCATTAGAGCAGTTCTTC,CASSVDWPLEQFF
TRBD2,-,TRBJ2-1,TRBV7-3,TGTGCCAGCAGCCCCCTAGGTCTAGCGGGGGGCTTTGAGCAGTTCTTC,CASSPLGLAGGFEQFF
-,once,TRBJ2-1,TRBV27,TGTGCCAGCAGTTTATGGTCAGGATCCAATGAGCAGTTCTTC,CASSLWSGSNEQFF
-,-,TRBJ2-1,TRBV18,TGTGCCAGCTCACCACCTGGGGGCGGTGAGCAGTTCTTC,CASSPPGGGEQFF
TRBD2,-,TRBJ2-1,TRBV7-9,TGTGCCAGCCACGTAGCGGGGGGCCTCAATGAGCAGTTCTTC,CASHVAGGLNEQFF
TRBD2,few,TRBJ2-1,TRBV6-1,TGTGCCAGCTATGAACGGGGCGCTAGCGGTGAGCAGTTCTTC,CASYERGASGEQFF
-,once,TRBJ2-1,TRBV2,TGTGCCAGCAGCGGGGGCGCCGCCTACAATGAGCAGTTCTTC,CASSGGAAYNEQFF
TRBD1,once,TRBJ1-2,TRBV7-8,TGTGCCAGCAGCTTATCGGCAGGGGGACGGAATAACTATGGCTACACCTTC,CASSLSAGGRNNYGYTF
-,-,TRBJ2-1,TRBV4-1,TGCGCCAGCAGCCTTTCCTGGGCGACCGACGATGAGCAGTTCTTC,CASSLSWATDDEQFF
-,-,TRBJ2-7,TRBV6-6,TGTGCCAGCAGTTACAGGAACTACGAGCAGTACTTC,CASSYRNYEQYF
-,-,TRBJ1-2,TRBV30,TGTGCCTGGAGCCCACAGGGCGCCTACAGCGGCTACACCTTC,CAWSPQGAYSGYTF
-,-,TRBJ1-2,TRBV10-3,TGTGCCATCAGTGAGTCCAGCTACAAGGGGCAGGCGCCCAACTATGGCTACACCTTC,CAISESSYKGQAPNYGYTF
-,-,TRBJ1-5,TRBV5-6,TGTGCCAGCAGCTTGGCCGGGGAATATGAGGTACAGCCCCAGCATTTT,CASSLAGEYEVQPQHF
TRBD1,few,TRBJ1-2,TRBV13,TGTGCCAGCAGCGAAGGGACAGCAAGCGATGGCTACACCTTC,CASSEGTASDGYTF
-,-,TRBJ1-2,TRBV6-5,TGTGCCAGCAGTTACACCTCAGAGGCCTGGATCTACACCTTC,CASSYTSEAWIYTF
-,-,TRBJ2-2,TRBV15,TGTGCCACCAGCACCAGTGGCGGGGAGCTGTTTTTT,CATSTSGGELFF
-,-,TRBJ2-7,TRBV20-1,TGCAGTGCTCCTGATGGGGTAGAGCAGTACTTC,CSAPDGVEQYF
-,-,TRBJ1-5,TRBV6-5,TGTGCCAGCTCTAGGTGGGGCGACAATCAGCCCCAGCATTTT,CASSRWGDNQPQHF
TRBD2,-,TRBJ2-3,TRBV27,TGTGCCAGCAAGACGGTAGCGGGGGCCTCCCGCACAGATACGCAGTATTTT,CASKTVAGASRTDTQYF
-,once,TRBJ2-7,TRBV6-5,TGTGCCAGCAGTTACTCCAGGGTCTACGAGCAGTACTTC,CASSYSRVYEQYF
TRBD2,-,TRBJ2-3,TRBV7-3,TGTGCCAGCAGCTTAAATGCTAGCGGGGTGACCACAGATACGCAGTATTTT,CASSLNASGVTTDTQYF
-,-,TRBJ2-4,TRBV28,TGTGCCAGCGCTTACTCAGGGATTTCCCAAAACATTCAGTACTTC,CASAYSGISQNIQYF
TRBD1,-,TRBJ2-5,TRBV9,TGTGCCAGCAGCTACGCGCGGACAGGGGGCGTGGAGACCCAGTACTTC,CASSYARTGGVETQYF
TRBD1,-,TRBJ2-2,TRBV27,TGTGCCAGCAGGCGGGACAGGGGGACCGGGGAGCTGTTTTTT,CASRRDRGTGELFF
-,-,TRBJ1-2,TRBV30,TGTGCCTGGGCCGTGCGGCGTAGATATGGCTACACCTTC,CAWAVRRRYGYTF
TRBD1,-,TRBJ1-5,TRBV19,TGTGCCAGTAGTACCGACAGGGAGGGGGTTCAGCCCCAGCATTTT,CASSTDREGVQPQHF
-,-,TRBJ2-7,TRBV30,TGTGCCTGGAGCGGGACAACCTACGAGCAGTACTTC,CAWSGTTYEQYF
-,-,TRBJ2-4,TRBV9,TGTGCCAGCAGCGCACAGGGGGGGAACATTCAGTACTTC,CASSAQGGNIQYF
-,-,TRBJ2-7,TRBV27,TGTGCCAGCAGACTAACTAGCCAAGCCTACGAGCAGTACTTC,CASRLTSQAYEQYF